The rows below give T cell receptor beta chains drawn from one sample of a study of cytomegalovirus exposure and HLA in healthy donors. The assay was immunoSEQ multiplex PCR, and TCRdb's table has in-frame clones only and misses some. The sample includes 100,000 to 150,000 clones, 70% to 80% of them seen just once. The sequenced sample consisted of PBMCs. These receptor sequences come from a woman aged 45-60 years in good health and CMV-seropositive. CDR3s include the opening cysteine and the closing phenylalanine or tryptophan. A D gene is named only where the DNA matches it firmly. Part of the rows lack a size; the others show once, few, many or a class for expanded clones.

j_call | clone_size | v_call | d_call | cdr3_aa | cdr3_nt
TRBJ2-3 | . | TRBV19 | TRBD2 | CASSEGLAADTQYF | TGTGCCAGTAGTGAGGGACTAGCGGCAGATACGCAGTATTTT
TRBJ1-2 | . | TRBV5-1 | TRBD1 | CASSLGTGGHGYTF | TGCGCCAGCAGCTTGGGGACAGGGGGCCATGGCTACACCTTC
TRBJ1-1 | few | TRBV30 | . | CAWSVSRIEAFF | TGTGCCTGGAGTGTATCGAGGATTGAAGCTTTCTTT
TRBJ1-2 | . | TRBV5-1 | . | CASSFQGDYGYTF | TGCGCCAGCAGCTTTCAGGGTGACTATGGCTACACCTTC
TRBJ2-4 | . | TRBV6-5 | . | CASSYRLAKNIQYF | TGTGCCAGCAGTTATAGACTAGCCAAAAACATTCAGTACTTC
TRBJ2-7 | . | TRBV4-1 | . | CASSPPGSYEQYF | TGCGCCAGCAGCCCGCCGGGTTCCTACGAGCAGTACTTC
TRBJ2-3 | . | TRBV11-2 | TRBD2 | CASSPLAPRDTQYF | TGTGCCAGCAGCCCACTAGCGCCGAGAGATACGCAGTATTTT
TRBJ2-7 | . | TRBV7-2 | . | CASSLLPSFPYEQYF | TGTGCCAGCAGCTTGCTGCCTAGCTTCCCCTACGAGCAGTACTTC
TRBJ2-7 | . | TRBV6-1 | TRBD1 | CASSIRDRSSYEQYF | TGTGCCAGCAGTATCCGGGACAGAAGCTCCTACGAGCAGTACTTC
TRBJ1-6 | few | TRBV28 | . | CASSLLRTAFNSPLHF | TGTGCCAGCAGTTTATTGCGGACAGCCTTTAATTCACCCCTCCACTTT
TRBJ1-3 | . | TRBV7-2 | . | CASSLTPSRFSGNTIYF | TGTGCCAGCAGTTTAACCCCATCCAGGTTCTCTGGAAACACCATATATTTT
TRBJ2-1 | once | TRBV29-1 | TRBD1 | CSVGQGSANEQFF | TGCAGCGTTGGACAGGGGAGTGCCAATGAGCAGTTCTTC
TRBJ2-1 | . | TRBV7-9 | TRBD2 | CASSLGLADLNEQFF | TGTGCCAGCAGCCTCGGACTAGCGGATCTCAATGAGCAGTTCTTC
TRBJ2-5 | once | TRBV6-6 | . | CASSYSLETQYF | TGTGCCAGCAGTTACTCCCTTGAGACCCAGTACTTC
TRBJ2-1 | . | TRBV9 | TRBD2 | CASSATSGRNGEQFF | TGTGCCAGCAGCGCGACTAGCGGGAGGAACGGTGAGCAGTTCTTC
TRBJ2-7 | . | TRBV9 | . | CASSVAAAASYEQYF | TGTGCCAGCAGCGTAGCGGCAGCGGCCTCCTACGAGCAGTACTTC
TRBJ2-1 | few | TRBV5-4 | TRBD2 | CASSLRLAGGIDEQFF | TGTGCCAGCAGCCTCAGACTAGCGGGGGGGATCGATGAGCAGTTCTTC
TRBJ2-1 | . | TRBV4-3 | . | CASSQEGGASNEQFF | TGCGCCAGCAGCCAAGAGGGGGGGGCCTCGAATGAGCAGTTCTTC
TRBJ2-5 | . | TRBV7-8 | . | CASSPQRGRETQYF | TGTGCCAGCAGCCCCCAAAGGGGCCGGGAGACCCAGTACTTC
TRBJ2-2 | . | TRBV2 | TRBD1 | CASSGEGGAGGELFF | TGTGCCAGCAGTGGGGAAGGGGGCGCAGGCGGGGAGCTGTTTTTT
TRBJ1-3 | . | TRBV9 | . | CASSVAQTGNTIYF | TGTGCCAGCAGCGTAGCACAAACAGGGAACACCATATATTTT
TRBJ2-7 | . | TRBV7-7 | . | CASSLDSLHVSYEQYF | TGTGCTAGCAGCTTAGATAGCCTACACGTCTCCTACGAGCAGTACTTC
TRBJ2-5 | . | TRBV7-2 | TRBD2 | CASSLRASGRVETQYF | TGTGCCAGCAGCTTAAGGGCTAGCGGGAGAGTAGAGACCCAGTACTTC
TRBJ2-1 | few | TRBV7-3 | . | CASSFTGVGGNEQFF | TGTGCCAGCAGCTTTACAGGGGTGGGGGGAAATGAGCAGTTCTTC
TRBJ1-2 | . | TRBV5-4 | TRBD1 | CASSSPGQGLGYTF | TGTGCCAGCAGCTCCCCGGGACAGGGACTTGGCTACACCTTC
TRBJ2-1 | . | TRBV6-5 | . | CASSQDYLRSDEQFF | TGTGCCAGCAGCCAGGACTACCTCAGAAGTGATGAGCAGTTCTTC
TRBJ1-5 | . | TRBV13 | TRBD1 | CASSSRDRNQPQHF | TGTGCCAGCAGCTCCCGGGACAGAAATCAGCCCCAGCATTTT
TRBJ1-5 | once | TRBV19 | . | CASSIAPRGAYQPQHF | TGTGCCAGTAGTATAGCCCCCAGGGGCGCCTATCAGCCCCAGCATTTT
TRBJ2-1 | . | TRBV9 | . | CASSVVGDSYNEQFF | TGTGCCAGCAGCGTAGTTGGGGACTCTTACAATGAGCAGTTCTTC
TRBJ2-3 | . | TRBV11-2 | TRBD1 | CASSLRLGQGETDTQYF | TGTGCCAGCAGCTTAAGGCTGGGACAGGGGGAAACAGATACGCAGTATTTT
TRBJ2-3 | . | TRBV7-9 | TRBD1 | CASSPRQGARTDTQYF | TGTGCCAGCAGCCCCAGACAGGGGGCGCGCACAGATACGCAGTATTTT
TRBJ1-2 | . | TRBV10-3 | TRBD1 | CAISEGGTGNRANYGYTF | TGTGCCATCAGTGAAGGAGGGACAGGGAATAGAGCTAACTATGGCTACACCTTC
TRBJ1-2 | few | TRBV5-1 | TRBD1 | CASSPGQGSNYGYTF | TGCGCCAGCAGCCCCGGACAGGGGTCGAACTATGGCTACACCTTC